This T cell receptor beta chain was recorded in a study of blood T cell repertoires in COVID-19. For the study at large: Spain, Italy and the United States supplied samples that represented acute and convalescent COVID-19. The analysed material was cDNA or gDNA that came from T cells, B-cell-depleted T cells, or PBMCs.

The protocol was immunoSEQ multiplex PCR, while the TCRdb copy is restricted to in-frame clones and leaves out a portion. The data contain tens of thousands of clones, around 72% of them singletons. Trimming took 2 bases from V and 6 from J, leaving 11 bases between them. CDR1 and CDR2 from the germline V gene are LNHDA and SQIVND (reference sequence). The CDR3 totals 14 residues. This clone was seen more than once but under ten times. Input material: peripheral blood. The clonotype originates from a boy between 2 and 10 years old with active or convalescent COVID-19. The chain joins TRBV19 to TRBJ1-5; the D is unclear. For the CDR3, the DNA is TGTGCCAGTAGTATAATCTTAGAGGCTCAGCCCCAGCATTTT. The encoded protein is CASSIILEAQPQHF. Drawing the rest from reference TRBV19 and TRBJ1-5, the complete variable domain is DGGITQSPKYLFRKEGQNVTLSCEQNLNHDAMYWYRQDPGQGLRLIYYSQIVNDFQKGDIAEGYSVSREKKESFPLTVTSAQKNPTAFYLCASSIILEAQPQHFGDGTRLSIL.